This T cell receptor beta chain was identified in a study of shared clonotypes between healthy human individuals. Researchers ran the assay at a deep level. Produced via immunoSEQ multiplex PCR; TCRdb's table is partial and in-frame only. The repertoire holds 2 million to 2.5 million clones, with 95% as singletons. All participating donors were Caucasian adults from Nashville, Tennessee. The V gene lost 1 base and the J gene lost 4 bases, with 10 bases spanning the gap. Germline CDR1 is GTSNPN and CDR2 is SVGIG (reference sequence). The CDR3 runs to 13 residues. Concerning this clone itself: The sample contains more than one DNA sequence encoding this CDR3.

Sample: naive CD4+ T cells sorted from blood. Indicated subset: CD45RA+ positively selected. This receptor was obtained from a man between 18 and 35 years old in good health. The J gene is TRBJ2-5, the V gene TRBV30, with TRBD2 as a possible D gene (5 bases). CDR3: CAWSGGLGETQYF. DNA of the CDR3: TGTGCCTGGAGTGGAGGGTTAGGAGAGACCCAGTACTTC.